These 27 T cell receptor beta chains were sequenced from one sample in a study of monozygotic twins with inflammatory bowel disease. From the 5' RACE reads, TCRdb lists one entry per CDR3 protein and no DNA. The data show about 150,000 distinct CDR3 sequences, and the top ten clones hold over 1%. The specimen was blood. The receptors were sampled from a human donor with ulcerative colitis or Crohn's disease, or a healthy co-twin of an affected twin (not recorded which).

This chain joins TRBV5-6 and TRBJ2-1; TCRdb's D call of TRBD2 is untestable without DNA. Germline CDR1 and CDR2: SGHDT and YYEEEE. The CDR3 extends over 15 amino acids. CDR3 sequence reads: CASSLDPGLENEQFF.

The chain employs TRBV18 and TRBJ2-3; without DNA, the TCRdb call of TRBD2 cannot be checked. This CDR3 region has 16 residues. In germline, CDR1 is KGHSH, CDR2 LQKENI. This CDR3 reads CASSPLSGGGTDTQYF.

This chain links TRBV5-5 with TRBJ2-1; the TCRdb D gene call, TRBD1, has no DNA to confirm it. The V gene's germline CDR1 is SGHKS and CDR2 YYEKEE (reference sequence). The CDR3 covers 17 residues. CDR3 amino acids: CASSFTAGPGPYNEQFF. Based on the CDR3 plus reference TRBV5-5 and TRBJ2-1, the full variable domain is DAGVTQSPTHLIKTRGQQVTLRCSPISGHKSVSWYQQVLGQGPQFIFQYYEKEERGRGNFPDRFSARQFPNYSSELNVNALLLGDSALYLCASSFTAGPGPYNEQFFGPGTRLTVL.

The chain recombines TRBV5-1 with TRBJ1-1; the TCRdb D gene call, TRBD1, has no DNA to confirm it. CDR3 length equals 15 residues. Germline V gives CDR1 SGHRS, CDR2 YFSETQ. CDR3 region: CASRRTRDTNTEAFF.

The V call is TRBV19, the J call TRBJ2-1. This CDR3 comprises 12 residues. Per the germline V gene, CDR1 is LNHDA and CDR2 is SQIVND (reference sequence). CDR3 region: CASSNTPNEQFF.

This chain joins TRBV20-1 and TRBJ2-2; TCRdb's D gene call, TRBD2, goes unchecked for lack of DNA. This CDR3 has 16 amino acids. Germline assignment: CDR1 DFQATT and CDR2 SNEGSKA (reference sequence). The CDR3 is CRNKTYSGQNTGELFF.

This chain uses TRBV9 with TRBJ2-5; the D call from TCRdb, TRBD2, cannot be confirmed without DNA. The CDR3 runs 15 residues. Looked up from germline, CDR1 is SGDLS and CDR2 is YYNGEE. The CDR3 sequence: CASSSPLGRQETQYF. The full variable domain, rest sourced from reference TRBV9 and TRBJ2-5, is DSGVTQTPKHLITATGQRVTLRCSPRSGDLSVYWYQQSLDQGLQFLIQYYNGEERAKGNILERFSAQQFPDLHSELNLSSLELGDSALYFCASSSPLGRQETQYFGPGTRLLVL.

This sequence joins TRBV7-9 and TRBJ1-1. Per the germline V gene, CDR1 is SEHNR and CDR2 is FQNEAQ (reference sequence). CDR3 length equals 12 residues. The CDR3 is CASSLAWEEAFF.

The genes are TRBV7-9 and TRBJ2-1; TCRdb's D call, TRBD2, is unchecked because there is no DNA. Germline CDR1 reads SEHNR; CDR2 reads FQNEAQ (reference sequence). The CDR3 runs 15 residues. The chain's CDR3 is CASSLSGPRGDEQFF.

This chain connects TRBV7-3 to TRBJ2-3; TCRdb returns TRBD2, unconfirmable since there is no DNA. Germline V gives CDR1 SGHTA, CDR2 FQGTGA. The CDR3 loop spans 16 amino acids. CDR3 sequence reads: CASSSGLAGDRDTQYF.

V usage is TRBV7-7 and J usage is TRBJ2-5; the TCRdb call, TRBD2, lacks DNA for checking. The CDR3 is 17 residues long. Germline CDR1 and CDR2: SSHAT and FNYEAQ (reference sequence). CDR3 amino acids: CASSLSRRGEGRETQYF.

This chain joins TRBV4-1 and TRBJ1-6; TCRdb proposes TRBD1, but this gene call is untestable without DNA. CDR1 MGHRA and CDR2 YSYEKL come from the germline V gene. CDR3 length equals 19 residues. CDR3 region: CASSQKGAPGQGNNSPLHF.

The chain uses TRBV29-1 and TRBJ2-1; with no DNA, the TCRdb D assignment of TRBD1 cannot be verified. Germline V CDR1 and CDR2: SQVTM, ANQGSEA. This CDR3 spans 13 amino acids. This chain's CDR3 is CSVSGQGYNEQFF.

The rearrangement links TRBV2 to TRBJ2-6. The length of the CDR3 is 14 residues. Germline loops: CDR1 SNHLY, CDR2 FYNNEI. The CDR3 loop reads CASRVASGANVLTF.

V is TRBV5-1 and J is TRBJ2-5; TCRdb gives TRBD1 as the D gene, but with no DNA this cannot be confirmed. From germline, CDR1 is SGHRS and CDR2 YFSETQ. CDR3 size: 14 residues. The CDR3 protein is CASSTGQDQETQYF.

This chain joins TRBV6-1 and TRBJ2-3. Germline values: CDR1 MNHNS, CDR2 SASEGT. The CDR3 contains 11 residues. The CDR3 sequence is CASKIADTQYF.

This chain links TRBV6-5 with TRBJ2-7; TCRdb returns TRBD1, unconfirmable since there is no DNA. The germline V gene has CDR1 MNHEY and CDR2 SVGAGI. This CDR3 contains 12 residues. The CDR3: CASSSPGYEQYF.

The chain joins TRBV20-1 to TRBJ2-5; TCRdb lists TRBD2, though no DNA is available to test this call. The CDR3 spans 14 residues. Per the germline V gene, CDR1 is DFQATT and CDR2 is SNEGSKA (reference sequence). The CDR3 loop reads CSAPGTPEIGTQYF.

The J gene is TRBJ2-3, the V gene TRBV7-9; the TRBD2 assignment by TCRdb is unverifiable without DNA. CDR3 length: 14 amino acids. Germline CDR1 SEHNR, CDR2 FQNEAQ (reference sequence). This chain's CDR3 is CASTLGTGRYTQYF.

The CDR3: CASSTLWTGNSPLHF. The gene calls are TRBV19 and TRBJ1-6; TCRdb indicates TRBD1, and absent DNA this call remains unverified. Germline-derived CDR1 and CDR2 are LNHDA and SQIVND (reference sequence). The CDR3 is 15 amino acids.

Here the CDR3 reads CASKQLAAHNEQFF. This chain joins TRBV12-3 or TRBV12-4 and TRBJ2-1. The CDR3 runs to 14 residues.

Here the CDR3 reads CASSTRAVHEQYF. V usage is TRBV19 and J usage is TRBJ2-7; TCRdb names TRBD2, which stays unverified in the absence of DNA. The CDR3 extends over 13 amino acids. Per the germline V gene, CDR1 is LNHDA and CDR2 is SQIVND (reference sequence). Complete variable domain (other parts from reference TRBV19 and TRBJ2-7): DGGITQSPKYLFRKEGQNVTLSCEQNLNHDAMYWYRQDPGQGLRLIYYSQIVNDFQKGDIAEGYSVSREKKESFPLTVTSAQKNPTAFYLCASSTRAVHEQYFGPGTRLTVT.

The chain couples TRBV5-1 to TRBJ1-5; the TCRdb call, TRBD1, lacks DNA for checking. Germline CDR1 reads SGHRS; CDR2 reads YFSETQ. CDR3 length: 16 residues. CDR3 region: CASSLSGMSSNQPQHF.

V gene TRBV28 combines with J gene TRBJ2-7; absent DNA, TCRdb's TRBD1 call cannot be checked. The CDR3 has 15 residues. Germline loops: CDR1 MDHEN, CDR2 SYDVKM. CDR3: CASSFGPTPSYEQYF. The whole variable domain, remainder taken from reference TRBV28 and TRBJ2-7, is DVKVTQSSRYLVKRTGEKVFLECVQDMDHENMFWYRQDPGLGLRLIYFSYDVKMKEKGDIPEGYSVSREKKERFSLILESASTNQTSMYLCASSFGPTPSYEQYFGPGTRLTVT.

The genes are TRBV11-2 and TRBJ2-6. The CDR3 covers 18 residues. CDR1 and CDR2 (germline): SGHAT, FQNNGV. The CDR3 here is CASSSVGRTSSGANVLTF.

The J gene is TRBJ1-1, the V gene TRBV19; TCRdb calls TRBD1, which cannot be checked without DNA. Germline V gives CDR1 LNHDA, CDR2 SQIVND (reference sequence). The CDR3 contains 20 residues. The CDR3 sequence: CASSILISRTGEKRNTEAFF.

This rearrangement joins TRBV19 to TRBJ2-3; no DNA is available, so the TRBD1 call from TCRdb remains unchecked. The CDR3 loop spans 15 amino acids. Germline lookup yields CDR1 LNHDA and CDR2 SQIVND (reference sequence). The CDR3 loop reads CASSKPGQGTDTQYF.